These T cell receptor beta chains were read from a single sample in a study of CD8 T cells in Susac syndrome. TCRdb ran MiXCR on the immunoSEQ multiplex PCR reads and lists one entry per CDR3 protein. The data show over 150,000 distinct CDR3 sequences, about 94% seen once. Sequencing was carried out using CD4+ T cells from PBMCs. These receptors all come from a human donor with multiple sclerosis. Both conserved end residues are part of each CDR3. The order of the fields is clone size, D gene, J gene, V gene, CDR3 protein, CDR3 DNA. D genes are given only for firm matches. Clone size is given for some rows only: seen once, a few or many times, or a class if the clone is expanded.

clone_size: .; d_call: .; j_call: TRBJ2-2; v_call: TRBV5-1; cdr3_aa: CASSFSDSTGELFF; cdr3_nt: TGCGCCAGCAGCTTTTCAGACTCCACCGGGGAGCTGTTTTTT
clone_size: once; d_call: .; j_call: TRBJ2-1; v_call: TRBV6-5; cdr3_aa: CASSYSSGVYNEQFF; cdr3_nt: TGTGCCAGCAGTTACTCTAGCGGAGTCTACAATGAGCAGTTCTTC
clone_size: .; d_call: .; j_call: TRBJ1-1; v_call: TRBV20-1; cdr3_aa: CRAFVGSTEAFF; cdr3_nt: TGCAGGGCCTTTGTGGGCAGCACTGAAGCTTTCTTT
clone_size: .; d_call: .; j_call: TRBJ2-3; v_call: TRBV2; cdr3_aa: CASSLGLGGPTDTQYF; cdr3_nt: TGTGCCAGCAGCCTGGGGTTGGGGGGGCCAACAGATACGCAGTATTTT
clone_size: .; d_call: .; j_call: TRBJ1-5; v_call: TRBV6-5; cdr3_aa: CASSRPNQPQHF; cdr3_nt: TGTGCCAGCAGCAGGCCTAATCAGCCCCAGCATTTT
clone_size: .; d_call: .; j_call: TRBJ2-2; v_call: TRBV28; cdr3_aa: CASSFEGYTGELFF; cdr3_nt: TGTGCCAGCAGTTTTGAAGGGTACACCGGGGAGCTGTTTTTT
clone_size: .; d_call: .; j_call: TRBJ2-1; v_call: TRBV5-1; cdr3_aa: CASSLAWGGNSYNEQFF; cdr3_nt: TGCGCCAGCAGCTTGGCGTGGGGCGGCAACTCCTACAATGAGCAGTTCTTC
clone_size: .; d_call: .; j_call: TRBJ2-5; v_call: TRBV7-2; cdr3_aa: CASSPQRTGTQYF; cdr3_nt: TGTGCCAGCAGCCCACAAAGGACGGGGACCCAGTACTTC
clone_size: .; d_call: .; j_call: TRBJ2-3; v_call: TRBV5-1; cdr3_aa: CASSLEAGSTDTQYF; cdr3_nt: TGCGCCAGCAGCTTGGAGGCAGGATCCACAGATACGCAGTATTTT
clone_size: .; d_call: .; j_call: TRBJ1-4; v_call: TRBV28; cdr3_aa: CASSLARHEKLFF; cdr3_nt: TGTGCCAGCAGCCTAGCCCGACATGAAAAACTGTTTTTT
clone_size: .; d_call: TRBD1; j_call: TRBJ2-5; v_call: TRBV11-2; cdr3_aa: CASSRSGQGQGETQYF; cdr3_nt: TGTGCCAGCAGCCGTAGTGGACAGGGGCAGGGGGAGACCCAGTACTTC
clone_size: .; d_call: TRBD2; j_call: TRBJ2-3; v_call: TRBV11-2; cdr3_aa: CASSFPLAGYTDTQYF; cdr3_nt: TGTGCCAGCAGCTTTCCTTTAGCGGGGTACACAGATACGCAGTATTTT
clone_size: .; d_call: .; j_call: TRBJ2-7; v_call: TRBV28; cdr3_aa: CASRLGRGISYEQYF; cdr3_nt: TGTGCCAGCAGACTGGGCAGGGGAATCTCCTACGAGCAGTACTTC
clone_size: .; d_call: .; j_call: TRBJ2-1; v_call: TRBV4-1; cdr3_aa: CASSQDPGGSYDEQFF; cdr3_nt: TGCGCCAGCAGCCAAGATCCTGGCGGGTCTTACGATGAGCAGTTCTTC
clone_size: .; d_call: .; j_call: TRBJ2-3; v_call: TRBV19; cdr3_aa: CASSFRLGTSTDTQYF; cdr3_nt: TGTGCCAGTAGTTTCCGACTAGGCACTAGCACAGATACGCAGTATTTT
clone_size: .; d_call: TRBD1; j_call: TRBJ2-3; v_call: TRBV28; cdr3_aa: CASRPRDRGTDTQYF; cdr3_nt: TGTGCCAGCAGACCAAGGGACAGGGGAACAGATACGCAGTATTTT
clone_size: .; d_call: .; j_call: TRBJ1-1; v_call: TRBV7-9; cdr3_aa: CASSPTTDYTEAFF; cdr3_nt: TGTGCCAGCAGCCCGACGACAGACTACACTGAAGCTTTCTTT